A selection of T cell receptor beta chains follows, all from one sample in a study of neurological immune-mediated disorders. MiXCR was run by TCRdb on the 5' RACE reads, yielding one entry per CDR3 protein. The data hold approximately 87,000 distinct CDR3 sequences, with over 12% observed a single time. Sequencing was done on a sample of PBMCs. These receptors were collected from a woman in her fifties or sixties in good health. Both conserved end residues are part of each CDR3. The D gene is left open where the match is weak. For some rows the clone size is stated as once, few or many, or as a class when expanded; others skip it.

D	size	V	J	CDR3	DNA
TRBD2	many	TRBV3-1	TRBJ2-1	CASSRRGGYNEQFF	TGTGCCAGCAGCCGTCGCGGGGGGTACAATGAGCAGTTCTTC
NA	many	TRBV12-3/TRBV12-4	TRBJ2-7	CASSFGAGVHEQYF	TGTGCCAGCAGTTTTGGGGCAGGGGTTCACGAGCAGTACTTC
NA	many	TRBV6-5	TRBJ2-2	CASSRRGSGELFF	TGTGCCAGCAGCCGGAGGGGTTCCGGGGAGCTGTTTTTT
TRBD2	NA	TRBV12-3/TRBV12-4	TRBJ2-1	CASSLSGGSYDEQFF	TGTGCCAGCAGCCTTAGCGGGGGGTCTTACGATGAGCAGTTCTTC
NA	many	TRBV20-1	TRBJ2-2	CSARGGTGELFF	TGCAGTGCCCGGGGCGGAACCGGGGAGCTGTTTTTT
NA	NA	TRBV30	TRBJ1-2	CAWSQRTGGYTF	TGTGCCTGGAGTCAACGCACAGGGGGCTACACCTTC
TRBD1	few	TRBV7-9	TRBJ2-1	CASSLVGQGAYNEQFF	TGTGCCAGCAGCTTAGTGGGACAGGGGGCCTACAATGAGCAGTTCTTC
NA	many	TRBV12-3/TRBV12-4	TRBJ2-1	CASSLPDSMARFF	TGTGCCAGCAGTTTACCGGACAGCATGGCCCGGTTCTTC
NA	many	TRBV5-1	TRBJ2-1	CASSLDEGGPYNEQFF	TGCGCCAGCAGCTTGGATGAGGGGGGGCCCTACAATGAGCAGTTCTTC
TRBD2	NA	TRBV27	TRBJ2-3	CASTSGGWGDTQYF	TGTGCCAGCACCAGCGGGGGATGGGGCGATACGCAGTATTTT
NA	many	TRBV5-1	TRBJ1-5	CASSLMTDQPQHF	TGCGCCAGCAGCTTGATGACAGATCAGCCCCAGCATTTT
TRBD2	many	TRBV20-1	TRBJ2-4	CSAAGLAMAKNIQYF	TGCAGTGCAGCGGGACTAGCGATGGCCAAAAACATTCAGTACTTC
NA	medium-sized	TRBV5-1	TRBJ2-3	CASSSTDTQYF	TGCGCCAGCAGCTCCACAGATACGCAGTATTTT
NA	NA	TRBV5-1	TRBJ2-3	CASAVGSTDTQYF	TGCGCCAGCGCCGTCGGTAGCACAGATACGCAGTATTTT
NA	many	TRBV9	TRBJ2-1	CASSVGLRQSYRPNNEQFF	TGTGCCAGCAGCGTAGGTCTCCGTCAATCTTATCGTCCGAACAATGAGCAGTTCTTC
TRBD2	few	TRBV13	TRBJ2-3	CASSLDRGADTQYF	TGTGCCAGCAGCTTAGATCGGGGGGCAGATACGCAGTATTTT
NA	NA	TRBV18	TRBJ1-3	CASSPQTAFSGNTIYF	TGTGCCAGCTCACCACAAACAGCGTTCTCTGGAAACACCATATATTTT
NA	few	TRBV7-6	TRBJ2-3	CASSYSWGGLNTQYF	TGTGCCAGCAGCTATAGTTGGGGGGGCCTCAATACGCAGTATTTT
NA	few	TRBV12-3/TRBV12-4	TRBJ2-2	CASRLTGELFF	TGTGCCAGCAGACTTACCGGGGAGCTGTTTTTT
NA	many	TRBV29-1	TRBJ1-1	CSARRVLYETEAFF	TGCAGCGCCCGTAGGGTACTTTATGAGACTGAAGCTTTCTTT
NA	many	TRBV5-1	TRBJ2-4	CASSLAGDVAKNIQYF	TGCGCCAGCAGCTTGGCGGGGGACGTAGCCAAAAACATTCAGTACTTC
TRBD1	many	TRBV7-9	TRBJ1-5	CASSRSGGSNQPQHF	TGTGCCAGCAGCCGATCAGGGGGAAGCAATCAGCCCCAGCATTTT
TRBD2	few	TRBV7-7	TRBJ2-1	CASSFSPGGSYNEQFF	TGTGCCAGCAGCTTTAGCCCGGGGGGGTCCTACAATGAGCAGTTCTTC
NA	many	TRBV28	TRBJ2-3	CASSFRTYSLDTQYF	TGTGCCAGCAGTTTTCGTACATATTCATTAGATACGCAGTATTTT
NA	NA	TRBV29-1	TRBJ2-3	CSVEGLQKIARDTQYF	TGCAGCGTTGAAGGGCTACAGAAAATAGCGAGAGATACGCAGTATTTT
TRBD2	many	TRBV12-3/TRBV12-4	TRBJ2-2	CASSTTTGTSGGELFF	TGTGCCAGCAGCACCACGACCGGGACTAGCGGCGGGGAGCTGTTTTTT
TRBD1	many	TRBV14	TRBJ1-4	CASSQPRGKDEKLFF	TGTGCCAGCAGCCAACCCAGGGGGAAGGATGAAAAACTGTTTTTT
TRBD2	many	TRBV5-1	TRBJ2-1	CASRGGGSYNEQFF	TGCGCCAGCCGCGGGGGGGGCTCCTACAATGAGCAGTTCTTC
NA	many	TRBV6-5	TRBJ1-5	CASSLDGYSNQPQHF	TGTGCCAGCAGCTTGGACGGGTATAGCAATCAGCCCCAGCATTTT
NA	many	TRBV15	TRBJ1-4	CATRAEKLFF	TGTGCCACCAGGGCTGAAAAACTGTTTTTT
TRBD2	many	TRBV5-1	TRBJ2-3	CASSFGGADTQYF	TGCGCCAGCAGCTTCGGGGGGGCGGATACGCAGTATTTT
TRBD1	few	TRBV18	TRBJ1-1	CASSSGQGARRTEAFF	TGTGCCAGCTCATCGGGACAGGGGGCAAGAAGGACTGAAGCTTTCTTT
TRBD1	NA	TRBV5-1	TRBJ2-5	CASSLRGQGEETQYF	TGCGCCAGCAGCTTGCGTGGACAGGGAGAGGAGACCCAGTACTTC
TRBD1	many	TRBV5-1	TRBJ2-7	CASSFSTGASSYEQYF	TGCGCCAGCAGCTTTTCGACAGGGGCGAGCTCCTACGAGCAGTACTTC
TRBD1	many	TRBV5-6	TRBJ1-2	CASSLDRGDGYTF	TGTGCCAGCAGCTTGGACAGGGGGGATGGCTACACCTTC
NA	many	TRBV7-2	TRBJ1-5	CASSFQGSGEPQHF	TGTGCCAGCAGCTTCCAGGGGTCCGGAGAGCCCCAGCATTTT
NA	few	TRBV7-2	TRBJ1-6	CASSLALSENSPLHF	TGTGCCAGCAGCTTAGCCCTCTCGGAAAATTCACCCCTCCACTTT
NA	many	TRBV6-5	TRBJ2-7	CASSQGWGRYEQYF	TGTGCCAGCAGCCAGGGGTGGGGGCGATACGAGCAGTACTTC
TRBD1	many	TRBV6-5	TRBJ2-7	CASSPPRQGTYEQYF	TGTGCCAGCAGTCCCCCGCGACAGGGTACCTACGAGCAGTACTTC
NA	many	TRBV19	TRBJ2-2	CASSNGRRQNTGELFF	TGTGCCAGTAGCAATGGGAGGAGGCAGAACACCGGGGAGCTGTTTTTT
NA	many	TRBV5-7	TRBJ2-3	CASSPGGSPSTDTQYF	TGTGCCAGCAGCCCTGGGGGCAGCCCTAGCACAGATACGCAGTATTTT
NA	NA	TRBV7-2	TRBJ2-7	CANSEQYF	TGTGCCAACAGCGAGCAGTACTTC
TRBD2	many	TRBV5-5	TRBJ2-5	CASSLGAGGPRETQYF	TGTGCCAGCAGCTTGGGGGCGGGAGGGCCCCGGGAGACCCAGTACTTC
NA	NA	TRBV15	TRBJ1-1	CATSRSRQVNTEAFF	TGTGCCACCAGCCGATCGCGACAGGTGAACACTGAAGCTTTCTTT
NA	many	TRBV5-1	TRBJ1-1	CASSHARDVGTEAFF	TGCGCCAGCTCCCACGCACGCGACGTTGGCACTGAAGCTTTCTTT
TRBD2	many	TRBV20-1	TRBJ2-1	CSGRLAGTPYNEQFF	TGCAGTGGAAGACTAGCGGGGACCCCGTACAATGAGCAGTTCTTC
TRBD1	many	TRBV7-9	TRBJ2-2	CASSAGQALTQTTGELFF	TGTGCCAGCAGCGCTGGACAGGCCTTAACCCAAACCACCGGGGAGCTGTTTTTT